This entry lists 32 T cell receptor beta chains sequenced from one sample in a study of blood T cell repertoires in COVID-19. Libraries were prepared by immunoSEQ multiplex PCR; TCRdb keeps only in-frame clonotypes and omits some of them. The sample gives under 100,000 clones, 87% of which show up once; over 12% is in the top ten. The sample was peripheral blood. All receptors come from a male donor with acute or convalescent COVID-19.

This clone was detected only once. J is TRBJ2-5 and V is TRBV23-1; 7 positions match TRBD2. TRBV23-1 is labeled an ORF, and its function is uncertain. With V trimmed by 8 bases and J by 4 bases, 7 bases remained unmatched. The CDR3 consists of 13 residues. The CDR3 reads CASCEGRGETQYF. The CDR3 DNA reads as TGCGCCAGCTGCGAGGGGAGGGGAGAGACCCAGTACTTC.

The CDR3 loop is CASRPGGPSYEQYF. CDR3 DNA sequence: TGTGCCAGCAGGCCGGGGGGGCCCTCTTACGAGCAGTACTTC. J is TRBJ2-7 and V is TRBV28, with 8 nucleotides matching TRBD2. With 6 bases clipped from V and 4 bases from J, the junction kept 8 bases outside the gene matches. The germline gives CDR1 MDHEN, CDR2 SYDVKM. There are 14 residues in the CDR3.

CDR3 sequence: CASSLGGGQGYTEAFF. Here the CDR3 DNA reads TGTGCCAGCAGTTTGGGCGGGGGGCAAGGGTACACTGAAGCTTTCTTT. The V call is TRBV27, the J call TRBJ1-1; D is perhaps TRBD1 (6 bases). Germline V gives CDR1 MNHEY, CDR2 SMNVEV (reference sequence). Deletions cut 3 bases from V and 3 bases from J, with 17 bases between. This CDR3 spans 16 amino acids.

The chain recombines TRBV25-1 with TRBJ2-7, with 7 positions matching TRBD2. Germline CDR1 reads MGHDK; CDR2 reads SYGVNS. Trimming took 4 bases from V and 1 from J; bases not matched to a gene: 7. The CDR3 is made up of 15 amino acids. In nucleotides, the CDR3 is TGTGCCAGCAGTGTGGGGGGGGGATCGTCCTACGAGCAGTACTTC. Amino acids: CASSVGGGSSYEQYF.

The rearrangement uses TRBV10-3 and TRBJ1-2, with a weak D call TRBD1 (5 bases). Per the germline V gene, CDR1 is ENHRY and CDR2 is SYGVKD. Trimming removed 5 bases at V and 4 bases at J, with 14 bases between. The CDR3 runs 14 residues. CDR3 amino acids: CAISWGGQGYGYTF. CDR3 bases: TGTGCCATCAGTTGGGGTGGGCAGGGCTATGGCTACACCTTC.

The CDR3 nucleotides read TGTGCCAGCAGCCGCCCTCCCGGGACAGCCAACACTGAAGCTTTCTTT. It codes for CASSRPPGTANTEAFF. The V gene is TRBV6-2 or TRBV6-3, the J gene TRBJ1-1; 7 nucleotides match TRBD1. Per the germline V gene, CDR1 is MNHEY and CDR2 is SVGEGT. Losses at the gene ends were 6 bases for V and 2 bases for J; bases not matched to a gene: 12. This CDR3 is 16 amino acids long.

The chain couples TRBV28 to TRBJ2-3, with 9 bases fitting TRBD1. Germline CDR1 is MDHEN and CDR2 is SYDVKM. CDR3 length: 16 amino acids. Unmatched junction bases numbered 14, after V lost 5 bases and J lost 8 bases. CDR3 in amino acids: CASSPQQGAGFRTQYF. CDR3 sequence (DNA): TGTGCCAGCAGTCCTCAACAGGGGGCTGGATTCCGTACGCAGTATTTT.

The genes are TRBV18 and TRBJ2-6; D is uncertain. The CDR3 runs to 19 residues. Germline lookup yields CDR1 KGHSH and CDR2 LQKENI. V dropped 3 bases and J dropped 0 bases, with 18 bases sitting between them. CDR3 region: CASSPSQAGSYSGANVLTF. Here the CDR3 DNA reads TGTGCCAGCTCACCGTCGCAGGCCGGCTCATACTCTGGGGCCAACGTCCTGACTTTC.

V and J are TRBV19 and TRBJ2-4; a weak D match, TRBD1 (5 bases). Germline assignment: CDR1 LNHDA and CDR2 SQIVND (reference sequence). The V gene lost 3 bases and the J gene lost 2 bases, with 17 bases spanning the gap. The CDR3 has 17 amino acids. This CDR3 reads CASSMGGASRSKNIQYF. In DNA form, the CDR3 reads TGTGCCAGTAGTATGGGTGGGGCAAGCCGTTCCAAAAACATTCAGTACTTC.

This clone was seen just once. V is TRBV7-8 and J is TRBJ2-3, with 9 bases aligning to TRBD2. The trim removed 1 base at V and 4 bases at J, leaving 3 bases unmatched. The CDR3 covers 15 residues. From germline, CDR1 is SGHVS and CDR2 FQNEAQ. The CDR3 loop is CASSLVSGGPDTQYF. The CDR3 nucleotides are TGTGCCAGCAGCTTAGTTAGCGGGGGACCAGATACGCAGTATTTT. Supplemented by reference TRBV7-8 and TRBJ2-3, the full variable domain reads GAGVSQSPRYKVAKRGQDVALRCDPISGHVSLFWYQQALGQGPEFLTYFQNEAQLDKSGLPSDRFFAERPEGSVSTLKIQRTQQEDSAVYLCASSLVSGGPDTQYFGPGTRLTVL.

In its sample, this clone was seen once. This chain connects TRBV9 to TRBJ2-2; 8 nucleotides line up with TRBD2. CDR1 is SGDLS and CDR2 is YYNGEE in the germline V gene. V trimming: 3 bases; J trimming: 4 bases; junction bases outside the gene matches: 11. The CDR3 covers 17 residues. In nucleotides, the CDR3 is TGTGCCAGCAGCGCCGGGGGGGCCCGTGGGGGCACCGGGGAGCTGTTTTTT. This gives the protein CASSAGGARGGTGELFF. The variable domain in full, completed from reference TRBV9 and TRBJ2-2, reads DSGVTQTPKHLITATGQRVTLRCSPRSGDLSVYWYQQSLDQGLQFLIQYYNGEERAKGNILERFSAQQFPDLHSELNLSSLELGDSALYFCASSAGGARGGTGELFFGEGSRLTVL.

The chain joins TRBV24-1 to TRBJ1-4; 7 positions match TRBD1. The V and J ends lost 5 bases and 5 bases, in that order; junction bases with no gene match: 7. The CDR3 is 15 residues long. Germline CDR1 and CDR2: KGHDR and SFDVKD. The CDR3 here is CATSGQGQWNEKLFF. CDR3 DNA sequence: TGTGCCACCAGTGGGCAGGGACAGTGGAATGAAAAACTGTTTTTT.

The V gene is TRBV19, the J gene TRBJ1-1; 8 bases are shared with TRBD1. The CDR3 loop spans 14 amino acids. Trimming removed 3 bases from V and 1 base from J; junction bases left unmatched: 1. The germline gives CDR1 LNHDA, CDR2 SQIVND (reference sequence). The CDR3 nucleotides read TGTGCCAGTAGTATCACAGGGGGGAACACTGAAGCTTTCTTT. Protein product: CASSITGGNTEAFF.

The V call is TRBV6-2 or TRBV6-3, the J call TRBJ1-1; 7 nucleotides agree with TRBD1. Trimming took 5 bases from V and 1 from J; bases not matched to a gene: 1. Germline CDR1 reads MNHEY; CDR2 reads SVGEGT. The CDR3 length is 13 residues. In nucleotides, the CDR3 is TGTGCCAGCAGTCGGACAGGGAACACTGAAGCTTTCTTT. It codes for CASSRTGNTEAFF.

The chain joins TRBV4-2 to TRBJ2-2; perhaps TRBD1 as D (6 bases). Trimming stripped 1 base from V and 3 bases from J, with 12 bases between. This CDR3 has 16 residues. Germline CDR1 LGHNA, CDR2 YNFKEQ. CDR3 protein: CASSQAEDSYTGELFF. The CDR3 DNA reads TGTGCCAGCAGCCAAGCGGAGGACAGCTACACCGGGGAGCTGTTTTTT.

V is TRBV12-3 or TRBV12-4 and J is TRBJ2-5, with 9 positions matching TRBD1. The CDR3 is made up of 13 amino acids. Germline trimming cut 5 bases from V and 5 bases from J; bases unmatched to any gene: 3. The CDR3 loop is CASSGQGWETQYF. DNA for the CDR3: TGTGCCAGCAGTGGACAGGGGTGGGAGACCCAGTACTTC.

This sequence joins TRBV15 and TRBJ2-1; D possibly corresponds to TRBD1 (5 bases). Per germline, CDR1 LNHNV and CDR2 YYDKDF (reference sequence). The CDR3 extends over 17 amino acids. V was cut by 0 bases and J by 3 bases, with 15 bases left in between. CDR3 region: CATSRDARRTGYNEQFF. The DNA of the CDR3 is TGTGCCACCAGCAGAGATGCCCGGAGAACAGGCTACAATGAGCAGTTCTTC.

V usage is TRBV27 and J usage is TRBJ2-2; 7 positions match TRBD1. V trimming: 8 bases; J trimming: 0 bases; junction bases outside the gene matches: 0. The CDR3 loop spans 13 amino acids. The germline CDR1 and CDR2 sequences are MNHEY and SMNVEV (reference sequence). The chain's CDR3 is CASGTANTGELFF. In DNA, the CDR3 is TGTGCCAGCGGGACAGCGAACACCGGGGAGCTGTTTTTT.

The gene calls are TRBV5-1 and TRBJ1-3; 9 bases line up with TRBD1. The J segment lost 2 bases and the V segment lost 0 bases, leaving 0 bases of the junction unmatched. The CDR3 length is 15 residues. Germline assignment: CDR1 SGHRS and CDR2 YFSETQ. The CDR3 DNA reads TGCGCCAGCAGCTTGGGACAGGGGGCTGGAAACACCATATATTTT. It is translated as CASSLGQGAGNTIYF. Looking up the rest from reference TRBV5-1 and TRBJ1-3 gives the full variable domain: KAGVTQTPRYLIKTRGQQVTLSCSPISGHRSVSWYQQTPGQGLQFLFEYFSETQRNKGNFPGRFSGRQFSNSRSEMNVSTLELGDSALYLCASSLGQGAGNTIYFGEGSWLTVV.

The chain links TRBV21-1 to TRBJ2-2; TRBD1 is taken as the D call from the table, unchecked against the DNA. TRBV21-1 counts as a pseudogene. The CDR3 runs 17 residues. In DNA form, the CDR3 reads TGTGCCAGCAGCAAAGTAGTGGGACAACGAAGCACCGGGGAGCTGTTTTTT. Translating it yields CASSKVVGQRSTGELFF.

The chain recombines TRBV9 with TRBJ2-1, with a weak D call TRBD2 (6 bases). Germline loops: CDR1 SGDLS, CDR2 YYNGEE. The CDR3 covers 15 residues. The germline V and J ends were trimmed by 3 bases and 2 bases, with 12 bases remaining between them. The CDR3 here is CASSDGGFTYNEQFF. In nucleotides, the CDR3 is TGTGCCAGCAGCGACGGGGGATTTACCTACAATGAGCAGTTCTTC. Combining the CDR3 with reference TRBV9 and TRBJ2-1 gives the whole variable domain DSGVTQTPKHLITATGQRVTLRCSPRSGDLSVYWYQQSLDQGLQFLIQYYNGEERAKGNILERFSAQQFPDLHSELNLSSLELGDSALYFCASSDGGFTYNEQFFGPGTRLTVL.

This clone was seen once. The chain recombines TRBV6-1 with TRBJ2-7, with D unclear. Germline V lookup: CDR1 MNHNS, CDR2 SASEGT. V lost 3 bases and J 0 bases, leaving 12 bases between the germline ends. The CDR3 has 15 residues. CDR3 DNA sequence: TGTGCCAGCAGTGACAACCCGGGTCGCTCCTACGAGCAGTACTTC. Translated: CASSDNPGRSYEQYF.

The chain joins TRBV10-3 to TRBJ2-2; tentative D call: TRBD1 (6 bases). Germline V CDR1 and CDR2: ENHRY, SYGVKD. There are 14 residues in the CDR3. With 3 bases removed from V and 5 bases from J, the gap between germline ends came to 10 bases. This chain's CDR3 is CAISELTGTGELFF. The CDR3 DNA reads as TGTGCCATCAGTGAACTTACAGGGACCGGGGAGCTGTTTTTT.

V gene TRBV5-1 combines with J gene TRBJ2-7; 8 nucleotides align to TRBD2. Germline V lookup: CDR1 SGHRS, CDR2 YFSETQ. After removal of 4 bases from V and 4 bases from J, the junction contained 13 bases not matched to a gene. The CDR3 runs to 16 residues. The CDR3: CASSAGPAGGPYEQYF. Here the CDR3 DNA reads TGCGCCAGCAGCGCGGGCCCCGCGGGGGGCCCATACGAGCAGTACTTC. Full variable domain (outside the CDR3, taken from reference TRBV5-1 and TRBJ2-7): KAGVTQTPRYLIKTRGQQVTLSCSPISGHRSVSWYQQTPGQGLQFLFEYFSETQRNKGNFPGRFSGRQFSNSRSEMNVSTLELGDSALYLCASSAGPAGGPYEQYFGPGTRLTVT.

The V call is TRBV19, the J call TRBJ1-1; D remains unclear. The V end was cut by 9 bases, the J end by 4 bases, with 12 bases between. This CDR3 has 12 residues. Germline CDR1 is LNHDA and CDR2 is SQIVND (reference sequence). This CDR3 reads CASLKSPTEAFF. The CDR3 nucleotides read TGTGCCAGCCTGAAAAGCCCCACTGAAGCTTTCTTT.

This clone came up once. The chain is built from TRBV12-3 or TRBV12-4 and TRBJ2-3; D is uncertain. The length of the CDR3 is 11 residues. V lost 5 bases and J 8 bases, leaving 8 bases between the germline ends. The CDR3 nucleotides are TGTGCCAGCAGTCAAACGGGTACGCAGTATTTT. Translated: CASSQTGTQYF.

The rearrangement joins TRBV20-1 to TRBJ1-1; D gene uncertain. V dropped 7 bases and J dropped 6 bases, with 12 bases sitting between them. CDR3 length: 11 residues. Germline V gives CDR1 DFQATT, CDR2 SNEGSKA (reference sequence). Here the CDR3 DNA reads TGCAGTGTTCCGCGGGAGTCTGAAGCTTTCTTT. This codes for CSVPRESEAFF.

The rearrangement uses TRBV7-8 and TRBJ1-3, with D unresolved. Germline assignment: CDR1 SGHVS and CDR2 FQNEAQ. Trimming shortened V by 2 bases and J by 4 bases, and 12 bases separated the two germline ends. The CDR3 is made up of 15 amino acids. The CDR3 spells CASSLNPGSGNTIYF. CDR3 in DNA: TGTGCCAGCAGCTTAAATCCCGGGAGCGGAAACACCATATATTTT.

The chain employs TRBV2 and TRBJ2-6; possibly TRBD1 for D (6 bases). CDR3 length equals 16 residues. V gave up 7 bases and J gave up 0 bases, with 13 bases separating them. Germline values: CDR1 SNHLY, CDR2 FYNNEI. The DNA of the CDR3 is TGTGCCAGCAAGGCAGGGGCGGACTCTGGGGCCAACGTCCTGACTTTC. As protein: CASKAGADSGANVLTF.

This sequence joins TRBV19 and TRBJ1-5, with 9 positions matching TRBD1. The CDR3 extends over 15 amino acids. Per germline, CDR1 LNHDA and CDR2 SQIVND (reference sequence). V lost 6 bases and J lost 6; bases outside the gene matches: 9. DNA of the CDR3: TGTGCCAGTAGGGGGACAGGGAAGGGCAGTCAGCCCCAGCATTTT. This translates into CASRGTGKGSQPQHF.

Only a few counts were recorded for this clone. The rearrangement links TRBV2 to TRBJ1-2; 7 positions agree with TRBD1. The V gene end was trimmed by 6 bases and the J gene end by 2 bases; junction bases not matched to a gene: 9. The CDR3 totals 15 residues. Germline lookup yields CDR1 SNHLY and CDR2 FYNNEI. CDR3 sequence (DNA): TGTGCCAGCAGACCACGGACAGGTTCGAACTATGGCTACACCTTC. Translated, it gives CASRPRTGSNYGYTF. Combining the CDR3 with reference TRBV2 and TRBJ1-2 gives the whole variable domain EPEVTQTPSHQVTQMGQEVILRCVPISNHLYFYWYRQILGQKVEFLVSFYNNEISEKSEIFDDQFSVERPDGSNFTLKIRSTKLEDSAMYFCASRPRTGSNYGYTFGSGTRLTVV.

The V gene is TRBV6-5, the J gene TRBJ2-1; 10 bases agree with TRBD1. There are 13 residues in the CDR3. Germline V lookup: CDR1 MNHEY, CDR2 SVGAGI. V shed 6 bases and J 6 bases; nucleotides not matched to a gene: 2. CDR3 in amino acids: CASRGTGVNEQFF. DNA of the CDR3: TGTGCCAGCAGGGGGACAGGGGTCAATGAGCAGTTCTTC.